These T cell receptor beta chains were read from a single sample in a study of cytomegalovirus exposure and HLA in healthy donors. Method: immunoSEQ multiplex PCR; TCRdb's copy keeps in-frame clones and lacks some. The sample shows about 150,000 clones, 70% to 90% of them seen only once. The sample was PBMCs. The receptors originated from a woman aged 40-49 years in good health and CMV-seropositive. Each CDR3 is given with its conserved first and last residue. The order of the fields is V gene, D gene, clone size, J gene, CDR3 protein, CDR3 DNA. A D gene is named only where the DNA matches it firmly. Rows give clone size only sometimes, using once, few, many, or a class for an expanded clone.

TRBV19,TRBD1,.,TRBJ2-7,CASSRTGGLYEQYF,TGTGCCAGTAGTCGGACAGGGGGCCTCTACGAGCAGTACTTC
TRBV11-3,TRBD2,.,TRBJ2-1,CASSLASFSREGHFEQFF,TGTGCCAGCAGCCTAGCCAGCTTTTCGCGGGAGGGCCATTTTGAGCAGTTCTTC
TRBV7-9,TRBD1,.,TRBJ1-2,CASSLPGQGISGYTF,TGTGCCAGCAGCTTACCGGGACAGGGGATCAGTGGCTACACCTTC
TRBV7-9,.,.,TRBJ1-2,CASSSPPYYGYTF,TGTGCCAGCAGCTCCCCCCCCTACTATGGCTACACCTTC
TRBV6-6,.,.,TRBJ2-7,CASSYSRSREQYF,TGTGCCAGCAGTTACTCTCGGAGTCGCGAGCAGTACTTC
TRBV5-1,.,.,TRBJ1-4,CASSDENPDEKLFF,TGCGCCAGCAGCGATGAGAACCCGGATGAAAAACTGTTTTTT
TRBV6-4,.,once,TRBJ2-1,CASSTMTGNEQFF,TGTGCCAGCAGTACCATGACAGGCAATGAGCAGTTCTTC
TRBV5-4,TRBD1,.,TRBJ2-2,CASSRDRVTNTGELFF,TGTGCCAGCAGTCGGGACAGGGTGACGAACACCGGGGAGCTGTTTTTT
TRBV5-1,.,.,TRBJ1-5,CASSSPRTADPHCQPQHF,TGCGCCAGCAGTTCTCCCCGGACAGCTGACCCGCACTGTCAGCCCCAGCATTTT
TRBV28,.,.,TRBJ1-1,CASSSGGPNTEAFF,TGTGCCAGCAGCTCGGGGGGGCCGAACACTGAAGCTTTCTTT
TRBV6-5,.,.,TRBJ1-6,CASSTPQGGSPLHF,TGTGCCAGCAGTACCCCTCAGGGCGGTTCACCCCTCCACTTT
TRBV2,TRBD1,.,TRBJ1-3,CASSEARDRGRGNTIYF,TGTGCCAGCAGTGAAGCCCGGGACAGGGGCCGCGGCAACACCATATATTTT
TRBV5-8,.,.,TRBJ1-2,CASSLDRGNGYTF,TGTGCCAGCAGCTTGGACAGAGGGAATGGCTACACCTTC
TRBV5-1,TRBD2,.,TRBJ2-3,CASSYDTGGPGDTQYF,TGCGCCAGCAGCTATGATACGGGAGGGCCAGGAGATACGCAGTATTTT
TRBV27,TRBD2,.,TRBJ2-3,CASRGDQASGYTDTQYF,TGTGCCAGCAGAGGGGACCAGGCTAGCGGGTACACAGATACGCAGTATTTT
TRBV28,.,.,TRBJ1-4,CASSYTTNEKLFF,TGTGCCAGTAGCTACACGACTAATGAAAAACTGTTTTTT
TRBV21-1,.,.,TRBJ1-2,CASSKTHWAPLGGYTF,TGTGCCAGCAGCAAGACCCACTGGGCCCCATTAGGCGGCTACACCTTC
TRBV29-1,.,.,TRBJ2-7,CSVELGGSFEQYF,TGCAGCGTTGAGCTCGGGGGAAGTTTCGAGCAGTACTTC
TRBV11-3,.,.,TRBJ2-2,CASSSRGSQAGELFF,TGTGCCAGCAGCTCCCGGGGGTCTCAGGCCGGGGAGCTGTTTTTT
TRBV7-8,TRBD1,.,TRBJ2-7,CASSPQDRGSYEQYF,TGTGCCAGCAGCCCCCAGGACAGGGGCTCTTACGAGCAGTACTTC
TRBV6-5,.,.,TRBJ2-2,CASSYSVEPGTGELFF,TGTGCCAGCAGTTACTCCGTCGAGCCGGGTACCGGGGAGCTGTTTTTT
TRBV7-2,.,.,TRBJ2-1,CASSRDRIDNEQFF,TGTGCCAGCAGCCGTGACAGAATTGACAATGAGCAGTTCTTC
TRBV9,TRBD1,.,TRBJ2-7,CASSVEGTGSYEQYF,TGTGCCAGCAGCGTAGAAGGGACAGGTTCCTACGAGCAGTACTTC
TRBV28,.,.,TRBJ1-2,CASSSQVTPLSNYGYTF,TGTGCCAGCAGTTCGCAGGTTACTCCGCTTAGTAACTATGGCTACACCTTC
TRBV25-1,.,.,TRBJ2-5,CASSPRQAQETQYF,TGTGCCAGCAGTCCACGACAGGCCCAAGAGACCCAGTACTTC
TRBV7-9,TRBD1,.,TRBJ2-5,CASSLGDRGEKETQYF,TGTGCCAGCAGCTTAGGGGACAGAGGGGAAAAGGAGACCCAGTACTTC
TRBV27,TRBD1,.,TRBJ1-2,CASRGQGTHGYTF,TGTGCCAGCAGGGGACAGGGGACCCATGGCTACACCTTC
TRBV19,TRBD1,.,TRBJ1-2,CASSQGQAVRYGYTF,TGTGCCAGTAGTCAGGGACAGGCGGTCCGCTATGGCTACACCTTC
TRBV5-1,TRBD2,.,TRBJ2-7,CASSLTSGRDYEQYF,TGCGCCAGCAGCCTGACTAGCGGGAGGGATTACGAGCAGTACTTC